This T cell receptor beta chain was sequenced during a study of blood T cell repertoires in COVID-19. Study-level background: The origin of the acute and convalescent COVID-19 samples was the United States, Italy and Spain. PBMCs, B-cell-depleted T cells, or T cells were the source of the cDNA or gDNA that made up the material.

Original processing notes: The assay estimated nucleated cells by amplifying reference gene primers. The table came from immunoSEQ multiplex PCR; TCRdb's copy has only in-frame clones and leaves some out. V and J calls plus clone size are reproduced from that table; the DNA served to infer D and trimming. The sample lists around 140,000 clones; approximately 88% were seen once. The germline V gene has CDR1 LNHDA and CDR2 SQIVND (reference sequence). Trimming pared 5 bases from V and 1 base from J, leaving 8 bases between. CDR3 length: 13 amino acids. This clonotype was obtained from a man in his fifties or sixties with acute or convalescent COVID-19. The V and J genes are TRBV19 and TRBJ1-1; perhaps TRBD1 as D (6 bases). Sequences were obtained from peripheral blood. Here the CDR3 reads CASSSGQNTEAFF. DNA of the CDR3: TGTGCCAGTAGTTCGGGACAGAACACTGAAGCTTTCTTT.